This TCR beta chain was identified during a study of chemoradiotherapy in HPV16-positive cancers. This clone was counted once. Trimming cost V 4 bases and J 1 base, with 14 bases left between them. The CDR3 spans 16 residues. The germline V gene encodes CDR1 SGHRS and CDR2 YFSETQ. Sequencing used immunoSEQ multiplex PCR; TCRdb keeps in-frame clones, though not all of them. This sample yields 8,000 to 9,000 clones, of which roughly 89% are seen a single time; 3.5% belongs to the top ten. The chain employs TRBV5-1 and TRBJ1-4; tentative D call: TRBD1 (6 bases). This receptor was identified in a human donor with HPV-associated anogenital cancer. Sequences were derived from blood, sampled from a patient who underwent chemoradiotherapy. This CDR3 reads CASSVGPQGTNEKLFF. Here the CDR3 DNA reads TGCGCCAGCAGCGTGGGACCACAGGGAACTAATGAAAAACTGTTTTTT.